Included here is one T cell receptor beta chain sequence, with context. This record belongs to a study of blood T cell repertoires in COVID-19. Measured with immunoSEQ multiplex PCR; TCRdb has only the in-frame clones, and not every one. The sample records 150,000 to 200,000 clones, roughly 90% being singletons. The receptor was isolated from a man aged 25-45 years with COVID-19, enrolled during active disease. The sequenced sample was peripheral blood.

CDR3 in amino acids: CASKYGRIDTGELFF. CDR3 sequence (DNA): TGCGCCAGCAAATACGGGAGGATTGACACCGGGGAGCTGTTTTTT. The rearrangement joins TRBV5-1 to TRBJ2-2; TRBD2 agrees at 7 bases. The CDR3 runs 15 residues. With 6 bases clipped from V and 3 bases from J, the junction kept 8 bases outside the gene matches. Germline lookup yields CDR1 SGHRS and CDR2 YFSETQ.